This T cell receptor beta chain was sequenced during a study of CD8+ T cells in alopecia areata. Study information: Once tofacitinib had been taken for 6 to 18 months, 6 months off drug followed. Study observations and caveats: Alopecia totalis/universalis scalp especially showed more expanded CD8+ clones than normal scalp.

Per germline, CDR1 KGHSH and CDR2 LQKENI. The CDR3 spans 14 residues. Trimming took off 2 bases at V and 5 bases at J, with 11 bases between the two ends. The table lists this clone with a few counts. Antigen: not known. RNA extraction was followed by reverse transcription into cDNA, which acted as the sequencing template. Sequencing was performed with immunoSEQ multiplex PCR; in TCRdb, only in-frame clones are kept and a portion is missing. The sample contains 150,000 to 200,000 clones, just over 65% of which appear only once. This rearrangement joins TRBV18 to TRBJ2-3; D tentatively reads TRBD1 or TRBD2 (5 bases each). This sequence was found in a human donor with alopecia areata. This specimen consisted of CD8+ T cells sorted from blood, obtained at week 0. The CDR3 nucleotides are TGTGCCAGCTCACCAAGGGACGGAGGAGATACGCAGTATTTT. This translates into CASSPRDGGDTQYF.